The 32 T cell receptor beta chains given below trace back to one sample, sequenced in a study of blood T cell repertoires in COVID-19. The repertoire was sequenced with immunoSEQ multiplex PCR; TCRdb's copy has only in-frame clones and lacks some. Here the sample spans 300,000 to 400,000 clones, approximately 87% being singletons. Source material: peripheral blood. Receptor source: a woman aged 45-65 years with COVID-19, enrolled during active disease.

The chain carries TRBV7-2 and TRBJ2-5; D may be TRBD2 (6 bases). The length of the CDR3 is 13 residues. Per the germline V gene, CDR1 is SGHTA and CDR2 is FQGNSA. V shed 5 bases and J shed 5 bases, with 12 bases lying between them. The CDR3 spells CASSPRGRETQYF. For the CDR3, the DNA is TGTGCCAGCAGCCCTCGGGGGAGGGAGACCCAGTACTTC.

The chain combines TRBV3-1 (or the pseudogene TRBV3-2) with TRBJ2-3, with 8 bases that match TRBD1. This CDR3 has 14 amino acids. The germline CDR1 and CDR2 sequences are LGHDT and YNNKEL (reference sequence). V lost 6 bases and J lost 5; bases outside the gene matches: 7. As DNA, the CDR3 is TGTGCCAGCAGGAGGACAGGGCTGAAAGATACGCAGTATTTT. It codes for CASRRTGLKDTQYF.

The gene calls are TRBV6-6 and TRBJ2-3; TRBD1 agrees at 7 bases. The length of the CDR3 is 13 residues. Unmatched junction bases numbered 2, after V lost 0 bases and J lost 8 bases. The V gene's germline CDR1 is MNHNY and CDR2 SVGAGI (reference sequence). The CDR3 protein is CASSYSTGSTQYF. For the CDR3, the DNA is TGTGCCAGCAGTTACTCGACAGGGAGTACGCAGTATTTT.

The chain has TRBV18 and TRBJ2-5, with TRBD2 identical over 13 bases. V dropped 3 bases and J dropped 4; count of bases not matched to a gene: 8. Germline values: CDR1 KGHSH, CDR2 LQKENI. This CDR3 has 17 amino acids. In DNA form, the CDR3 reads TGTGCCAGCTCACCGCGCGGACTAGCGGGAGAAAGAGAGACCCAGTACTTC. This codes for CASSPRGLAGERETQYF.

V and J are TRBV24-1 and TRBJ2-1, with D possibly TRBD1 on 5 matching bases. The germline V and J ends were trimmed by 9 bases and 7 bases, with 12 bases remaining between them. CDR1 and CDR2 from the germline V gene are KGHDR and SFDVKD. The CDR3 covers 12 residues. The CDR3 is CATQGRWNEQFF. As DNA, the CDR3 is TGTGCCACCCAGGGTAGATGGAATGAGCAGTTCTTC.

This sequence joins TRBV27 and TRBJ2-7; no definite D call. This CDR3 comprises 12 residues. Germline V CDR1 and CDR2: MNHEY, SMNVEV (reference sequence). Trimming removed 2 bases at V and 7 bases at J, with 9 bases between. CDR3 sequence: CASSLIPGEQYF. CDR3 DNA sequence: TGTGCCAGCAGTTTAATCCCCGGGGAGCAGTACTTC.

V is TRBV6-2 or TRBV6-3 and J is TRBJ2-3; possibly TRBD1 for D (10 bases). This CDR3 region has 19 residues. Germline V lookup: CDR1 MNHEY, CDR2 SVGEGT. Trimming removed 6 bases at V and 0 bases at J, with 25 bases between. CDR3 sequence reads: CASSARTGGLAGSTDTQYF. DNA for the CDR3: TGTGCCAGCAGCGCCCGGACAGGGGGGCTAGCGGGGAGCACAGATACGCAGTATTTT.

This rearrangement joins TRBV5-6 to TRBJ1-1; no firm D call. Trimming pared 1 base from V and 1 base from J, leaving 8 bases between. Germline V gives CDR1 SGHDT, CDR2 YYEEEE. The CDR3 is made up of 14 amino acids. DNA for the CDR3: TGTGCCAGCAGCTTGCTCCAGGCGAACACTGAAGCTTTCTTT. Translating gives CASSLLQANTEAFF.

The chain combines TRBV13 with TRBJ2-5; 10 bases are shared with TRBD2. V trimming: 5 bases; J trimming: 3 bases; junction bases outside the gene matches: 6. The CDR3 sequence is 15 residues long. The germline CDR1 and CDR2 sequences are PRHDT and FYEKMQ (reference sequence). The CDR3 nucleotides read TGTGCCAGCAGCCCTACTAGCGGGACCAAAGAGACCCAGTACTTC. It codes for CASSPTSGTKETQYF.

The chain has TRBV29-1 and TRBJ1-1; D remains unclear. Looked up from germline, CDR1 is SQVTM and CDR2 is ANQGSEA. The V gene lost 4 bases and the J gene lost 1 base, with 10 bases spanning the gap. This CDR3 spans 13 amino acids. CDR3 sequence: CSVAQIKNTEAFF. The CDR3, as DNA: TGCAGCGTTGCTCAGATAAAGAACACTGAAGCTTTCTTT.

The V gene is TRBV30, the J gene TRBJ1-5; 7 bases align to TRBD1. Losses at the gene ends were 2 bases for V and 4 bases for J; bases not matched to a gene: 2. The germline gives CDR1 GTSNPN, CDR2 SVGIG (reference sequence). This CDR3 is 13 amino acids long. The CDR3 region has the DNA TGTGCCTGGAGTCGGACAGGTAATCAGCCCCAGCATTTT. It yields the protein CAWSRTGNQPQHF.

The genes are TRBV5-6 and TRBJ2-2; 9 positions agree with TRBD1. V gave up 2 bases and J gave up 7 bases; unmatched junction bases: 6. The CDR3 runs 15 residues. Germline V lookup: CDR1 SGHDT, CDR2 YYEEEE. The CDR3 DNA reads TGTGCCAGCAGCTTCTGGACAGGGGAGAACGGGGAGCTGTTTTTT. It codes for CASSFWTGENGELFF.

The chain is built from TRBV19 and TRBJ1-1; D may be TRBD1 (6 bases). The CDR3 contains 15 residues. V lost 10 bases to trimming and J lost 1 base, with 19 bases between them. Germline CDR1 is LNHDA and CDR2 is SQIVND (reference sequence). The CDR3 DNA sequence: TGTGCCACCGATTGGGGGGGCCCAGAGAACACTGAAGCTTTCTTT. Its translation is CATDWGGPENTEAFF.

The J gene is TRBJ2-1, the V gene TRBV9, with 10 bases identical to TRBD2. CDR3 size: 17 residues. CDR1 and CDR2 from the germline V gene are SGDLS and YYNGEE. The V segment lost 0 bases and the J segment 2 bases; nucleotides outside the gene matches: 5. Here the CDR3 reads CASSVGSSGSPYNEQFF. CDR3 in DNA: TGTGCCAGCAGCGTAGGGTCTAGCGGGAGCCCCTACAATGAGCAGTTCTTC. Complete variable domain (other parts from reference TRBV9 and TRBJ2-1): DSGVTQTPKHLITATGQRVTLRCSPRSGDLSVYWYQQSLDQGLQFLIQYYNGEERAKGNILERFSAQQFPDLHSELNLSSLELGDSALYFCASSVGSSGSPYNEQFFGPGTRLTVL.

The V call is TRBV7-2, the J call TRBJ2-3, with 8 bases that match TRBD1. The ends lost 4 bases at V and 6 bases at J; junction bases unmatched: 3. There are 13 residues in the CDR3. Germline V gene lookup returns CDR1 SGHTA and CDR2 FQGNSA. The CDR3 loop reads CASSSDRGDTQYF. Here the CDR3 DNA reads TGTGCCAGCAGCTCTGACAGGGGTGATACGCAGTATTTT.

The rearrangement links TRBV18 to TRBJ2-5; the D is unclear. CDR1 is KGHSH, CDR2 LQKENI, per germline. The CDR3 is made up of 13 amino acids. Trimming pared 5 bases from V and 1 base from J, leaving 8 bases between. The CDR3 nucleotides read TGTGCCAGCTCATCGTACAGCCAAGAGACCCAGTACTTC. Translated: CASSSYSQETQYF.

This clone was observed once. The chain joins TRBV2 to TRBJ2-3; D may be TRBD1 (5 bases). The CDR3 contains 16 residues. Germline V gene data show CDR1 as SNHLY and CDR2 as FYNNEI. Trimming took 1 base from V and 0 from J, leaving 11 bases between them. The CDR3 reads CASSEVGTGSTDTQYF. CDR3 DNA: TGTGCCAGCAGTGAAGTTGGTACAGGAAGCACAGATACGCAGTATTTT.

The genes are TRBV7-3 and TRBJ2-3; 13 bases agree with TRBD2. The V gene's germline CDR1 is SGHTA and CDR2 FQGTGA. The V and J ends lost 5 bases and 6 bases, in that order; junction bases with no gene match: 5. This CDR3 contains 15 residues. As DNA, the CDR3 is TGTGCCAGCAGCCTACTAGCGGGAGGGCCGGATACGCAGTATTTT. Translating it yields CASSLLAGGPDTQYF.

Ten or more counts support this clone. The chain carries TRBV7-9 and TRBJ1-3; D remains ambiguous. Trimming removed 2 bases at V and 0 bases at J, with 11 bases between. Germline lookup yields CDR1 SEHNR and CDR2 FQNEAQ (reference sequence). The CDR3 spans 16 residues. CDR3 sequence reads: CASSLTTTRSGNTIYF. The CDR3 nucleotides read TGTGCCAGCAGCTTAACAACTACTCGCTCTGGAAACACCATATATTTT.

The table lists this clone with a few counts. The rearrangement joins TRBV4-2 to TRBJ1-3; no reliable D call. The germline V gene has CDR1 LGHNA and CDR2 YNFKEQ. This CDR3 is 16 amino acids long. V lost 0 bases and J 0 bases, leaving 9 bases between the germline ends. CDR3 coding DNA: TGTGCCAGCAGCCAAGATTTGGCAGTCTCTGGAAACACCATATATTTT. Translating gives CASSQDLAVSGNTIYF.

This sequence joins TRBV7-8 and TRBJ2-4; 9 nucleotides match TRBD2. Germline CDR1 and CDR2: SGHVS and FQNEAQ. The CDR3 extends over 16 amino acids. Germline trimming cut 10 bases from V and 9 bases from J; bases unmatched to any gene: 19. CDR3 amino acids: CATQGMGAGGPGIQYF. Written as DNA, the CDR3 is TGTGCCACCCAGGGTATGGGCGCGGGAGGGCCGGGCATTCAGTACTTC.

This clone appeared once. The chain joins TRBV20-1 to TRBJ2-5, with D unclear. The CDR3 sequence is 13 residues long. The ends were cut back, 3 bases at V and 4 bases at J, with 12 bases in the middle. Germline values: CDR1 DFQATT, CDR2 SNEGSKA (reference sequence). DNA of the CDR3: TGCAGTGCTAGTCTAACAGTAAGAGAGACCCAGTACTTC. Translated: CSASLTVRETQYF.

V and J are TRBV29-1 and TRBJ1-1; D is perhaps TRBD1 (6 bases). Germline V gene lookup returns CDR1 SQVTM and CDR2 ANQGSEA. The length of the CDR3 is 18 residues. V gave up 6 bases and J gave up 0 bases, with 26 bases separating them. CDR3 DNA sequence: TGCAGCGTAGTCGGACAGACCGACCGCCTCGCGATGAACACTGAAGCTTTCTTT. Amino acids: CSVVGQTDRLAMNTEAFF.

The chain employs TRBV7-6 and TRBJ2-2; possibly TRBD2 for D (6 bases). The CDR3 totals 17 residues. Looked up from germline, CDR1 is SGHVS and CDR2 is FNYEAQ. Deletions cut 7 bases from V and 6 bases from J, with 24 bases between. In DNA, the CDR3 is TGTGCCAGCACTTCTCCTGGGGGGACGGGAGTTTCCGGGGAGCTGTTTTTT. This sequence encodes CASTSPGGTGVSGELFF. Complete variable domain (other parts from reference TRBV7-6 and TRBJ2-2): GAGVSQSPRYKVTKRGQDVALRCDPISGHVSLYWYRQALGQGPEFLTYFNYEAQQDKSGLPNDRFSAERPEGSISTLTIQRTEQRDSAMYRCASTSPGGTGVSGELFFGEGSRLTVL.

The chain joins TRBV5-5 to TRBJ1-2; the match to TRBD1 covers 7 bases. The trim removed 4 bases at V and 4 bases at J, leaving 10 bases unmatched. Germline V gene sequence: CDR1 SGHKS, CDR2 YYEKEE (reference sequence). The CDR3 extends over 15 amino acids. CDR3 DNA: TGTGCCAGCAGCACCCGCACCCAGGGGGTCTATGGCTACACCTTC. Encoded protein: CASSTRTQGVYGYTF.

This chain links TRBV11-2 with TRBJ2-3; 9 bases line up with TRBD1. The CDR3 is made up of 15 amino acids. From germline, CDR1 is SGHAT and CDR2 FQNNGV. Losses at the gene ends were 5 bases for V and 2 bases for J; bases not matched to a gene: 5. CDR3 region: CASSQGDRATDTQYF. The CDR3 nucleotides read TGTGCCAGCAGCCAGGGGGACAGGGCCACAGATACGCAGTATTTT.

The chain employs TRBV11-2 and TRBJ1-2; D not certain. Germline CDR1 SGHAT, CDR2 FQNNGV. The CDR3 length is 15 residues. With 0 bases removed from V and 4 bases from J, the gap between germline ends came to 12 bases. In DNA, the CDR3 is TGTGCCAGCAGCTTAGATCAGGCCCTACCCTATGGCTACACCTTC. Its translation is CASSLDQALPYGYTF. Full variable domain (missing parts from reference TRBV11-2 and TRBJ1-2): EAGVAQSPRYKIIEKRQSVAFWCNPISGHATLYWYQQILGQGPKLLIQFQNNGVVDDSQLPKDRFSAERLKGVDSTLKIQPAKLEDSAVYLCASSLDQALPYGYTFGSGTRLTVV.

As regards this clone: Other DNA sequences of this sample code for an identical CDR3. The V gene is TRBV6-5, the J gene TRBJ1-6; D not resolved. Germline-derived CDR1 and CDR2 are MNHEY and SVGAGI. The CDR3 has 12 residues. Trimming shortened V by 0 bases and J by 13 bases, and 7 bases separated the two germline ends. The CDR3 sequence is CASSYSAGPLHF. For the CDR3, the DNA is TGTGCCAGCAGTTACTCGGCGGGGCCCCTCCACTTT.

The CDR3 nucleotides read TGCGCCAGCAGCTCCGGGGGTACTCCCGTCAATGAGCAGTTCTTC. This gives the protein CASSSGGTPVNEQFF. The chain has TRBV5-1 and TRBJ2-1; perhaps TRBD2 as D (6 bases). The germline V gene has CDR1 SGHRS and CDR2 YFSETQ. The CDR3 spans 15 residues. V was clipped by 3 bases and J by 6 bases, with 16 bases between them. Using reference TRBV5-1 and TRBJ2-1 for the parts outside the CDR3, the full variable domain is KAGVTQTPRYLIKTRGQQVTLSCSPISGHRSVSWYQQTPGQGLQFLFEYFSETQRNKGNFPGRFSGRQFSNSRSEMNVSTLELGDSALYLCASSSGGTPVNEQFFGPGTRLTVL.

The chain employs TRBV7-9 and TRBJ2-1; D unresolved. V shed 0 bases and J shed 5 bases, with 5 bases lying between them. The germline CDR1 and CDR2 sequences are SEHNR and FQNEAQ (reference sequence). This CDR3 contains 13 residues. CDR3 nucleotides: TGTGCCAGCAGCTTAGCAGAGCACAATGAGCAGTTCTTC. Amino acids: CASSLAEHNEQFF. Variable domain in full (rest from reference TRBV7-9 and TRBJ2-1): DTGVSQNPRHKITKRGQNVTFRCDPISEHNRLYWYRQTLGQGPEFLTYFQNEAQLEKSRLLSDRFSAERPKGSFSTLEIQRTEQGDSAMYLCASSLAEHNEQFFGPGTRLTVL.

The chain links TRBV6-5 to TRBJ1-1; D possibly corresponds to TRBD1 (6 bases). Germline V gives CDR1 MNHEY, CDR2 SVGAGI. There are 13 residues in the CDR3. The ends were cut back, 6 bases at V and 5 bases at J, with 13 bases in the middle. The CDR3 sequence: CASRETGVTEAFF. The CDR3 nucleotides are TGTGCCAGCAGGGAGACAGGTGTAACTGAAGCTTTCTTT.

The rearrangement joins TRBV6-5 to TRBJ2-1, with 8 bases identical to TRBD2. The CDR3 extends over 15 amino acids. Germline-derived CDR1 and CDR2 are MNHEY and SVGAGI. V dropped 6 bases and J dropped 9; count of bases not matched to a gene: 13. CDR3 DNA: TGTGCCAGCAGGCCCCCCGGGACTAGTTATGGTGAGCAGTTCTTC. Amino acid sequence: CASRPPGTSYGEQFF.